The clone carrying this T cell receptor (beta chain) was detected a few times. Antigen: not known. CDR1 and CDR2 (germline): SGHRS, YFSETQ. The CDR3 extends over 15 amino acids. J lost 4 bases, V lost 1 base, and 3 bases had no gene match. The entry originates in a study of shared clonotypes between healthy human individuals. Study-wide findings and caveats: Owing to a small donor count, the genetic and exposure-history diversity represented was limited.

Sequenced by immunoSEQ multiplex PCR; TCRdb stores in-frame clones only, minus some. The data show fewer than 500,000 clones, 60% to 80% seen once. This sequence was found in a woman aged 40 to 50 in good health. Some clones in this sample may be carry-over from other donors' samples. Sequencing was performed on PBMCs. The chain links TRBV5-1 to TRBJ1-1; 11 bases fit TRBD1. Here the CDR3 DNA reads TGCGCCAGCAGCTTGCTGGGGACAGGGGGCACTGAAGCTTTCTTT. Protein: CASSLLGTGGTEAFF.